Following are 27 T cell receptor beta chains from one sample sequenced in a study of Tregs in tolerant kidney transplant recipients. Profiled with immunoSEQ multiplex PCR; TCRdb holds only in-frame clones, not every one. The repertoire holds about 61,000 clones, with 80% to 90% as singletons. The sequencing here drew on Tregs from blood, taken before the transplant. The source of these receptors is a human donor who received a combined kidney and bone marrow transplant.

This sequence joins TRBV29-1 and TRBJ2-1, with D possibly being TRBD1 (6 bases). The germline V and J ends were trimmed by 6 bases and 6 bases, with 12 bases remaining between them. Germline loops: CDR1 SQVTM, CDR2 ANQGSEA. The CDR3 length is 12 residues. Here the CDR3 DNA reads TGCAGCGTCGACAGAGGGGGCAATGAGCAGTTCTTC. Translated: CSVDRGGNEQFF.

CDR3 DNA: TGTGCCAGCAGTTACCGGACAGGGTCCTACGAGCAGTACTTC. It specifies CASSYRTGSYEQYF. The chain carries TRBV27 and TRBJ2-5, with TRBD1 identical over 8 bases. The DNA end is a closer match to TRBJ2-7, so the J assignment may be wrong. Per the germline V gene, CDR1 is MNHEY and CDR2 is SMNVEV (reference sequence). This CDR3 is built from 14 residues.

CDR3 protein: CAALDPSGSNEQFF. The CDR3 nucleotides are TGTGCCGCCCTGGACCCTAGCGGGAGTAATGAGCAGTTCTTC. The chain couples TRBV5-4 to TRBJ2-1, with 10 bases aligning to TRBD2. With V trimmed by 10 bases and J by 7 bases, 11 bases remained unmatched. Germline V gives CDR1 SGHNT, CDR2 YYREEE (reference sequence). The CDR3 length is 14 residues. The full variable domain, completed using reference TRBV5-4 and TRBJ2-1, is ETGVTQSPTHLIKTRGQQVTLRCSSQSGHNTVSWYQQALGQGPQFIFQYYREEENGRGNFPPRFSGLQFPNYSSELNVNALELDDSALYLCAALDPSGSNEQFFGPGTRLTVL.

J is TRBJ2-3 and V is TRBV5-4; the match to TRBD2 covers 7 bases. Germline trimming cut 3 bases from V and 1 base from J; bases unmatched to any gene: 8. The germline gives CDR1 SGHNT, CDR2 YYREEE (reference sequence). There are 16 residues in the CDR3. CDR3 region: CASSSWLAAGTDTQYF. In DNA form, the CDR3 reads TGTGCCAGCAGCTCATGGCTAGCGGCTGGCACAGATACGCAGTATTTT.

V usage is TRBV29-1 and J usage is TRBJ2-1, with 7 positions matching TRBD1. Germline V CDR1 and CDR2: SQVTM, ANQGSEA. V gave up 7 bases and J gave up 6 bases; unmatched junction bases: 6. The CDR3 covers 12 residues. This CDR3 is CSGDRVGNEQFF. CDR3 coding DNA: TGCAGCGGAGACAGGGTGGGCAATGAGCAGTTCTTC.

This chain uses TRBV19 with TRBJ2-7; D uncertain. The V gene's germline CDR1 is LNHDA and CDR2 SQIVND (reference sequence). With 6 bases removed from V and 0 bases from J, the gap between germline ends came to 15 bases. CDR3 size: 15 residues. CDR3 in DNA: TGTGCCAGTAGACCGGCCGGCTTGAGCTCCTACGAGCAGTACTTC. It encodes CASRPAGLSSYEQYF.

This clone has a handful of counts. DNA for the CDR3: TGTGCCAGTAAGGTCTGGCAGGGTGAAAAACTGTTTTTT. Its translation: CASKVWQGEKLFF. This sequence joins TRBV19 and TRBJ1-4, with D perhaps TRBD1 (5 bases). The germline V and J ends were trimmed by 7 bases and 7 bases, with 13 bases remaining between them. Per the germline V gene, CDR1 is LNHDA and CDR2 is SQIVND (reference sequence). The CDR3 sequence is 13 residues long.

The chain employs TRBV5-6 and TRBJ2-5; 13 nucleotides agree with TRBD2. Germline CDR1 and CDR2: SGHDT and YYEEEE. The CDR3 is made up of 17 amino acids. V lost 5 bases, J lost 5 bases, and 12 bases stayed unmatched. CDR3 DNA: TGTGCCAGCAGACTCTCGACTAGCGGGGGGCCTTGGGAGACCCAGTACTTC. Its protein product is CASRLSTSGGPWETQYF.

As concerns this clone: The sample holds other DNA sequences that translate to the same CDR3. The rearrangement joins TRBV5-6 to TRBJ1-2; TRBD1 might be the D (5 bases). The CDR3 spans 14 residues. Germline V CDR1 and CDR2: SGHDT, YYEEEE. V was cut by 3 bases and J by 8 bases, with 17 bases left in between. This chain's CDR3 is CASSWPGVGGGYTF. The DNA of the CDR3 is TGTGCCAGCAGCTGGCCCGGGGTGGGGGGAGGCTACACCTTC. The full variable domain, its missing parts supplied by reference TRBV5-6 and TRBJ1-2, is DAGVTQSPTHLIKTRGQQVTLRCSPKSGHDTVSWYQQALGQGPQFIFQYYEEEERQRGNFPDRFSGHQFPNYSSELNVNALLLGDSALYLCASSWPGVGGGYTFGSGTRLTVV.

This chain uses TRBV2 with TRBJ1-2; D is uncertain. The CDR3 runs 13 residues. The V end was cut by 2 bases, the J end by 4 bases, with 8 bases between. Germline V CDR1 and CDR2: SNHLY, FYNNEI. The CDR3 region is CASSERQVYGYTF. The CDR3 nucleotides read TGTGCCAGCAGTGAACGGCAGGTCTATGGCTACACCTTC.

The V gene is TRBV28, the J gene TRBJ2-2; D uncertain. Trimming shortened V by 6 bases and J by 1 base, and 12 bases separated the two germline ends. Germline CDR1 and CDR2: MDHEN and SYDVKM. This CDR3 is 15 amino acids long. This chain's CDR3 is CASSLWTVNTGELFF. In DNA form, the CDR3 reads TGTGCCAGCAGCCTTTGGACGGTGAACACCGGGGAGCTGTTTTTT.

This clone showed up just once. V is TRBV21-1 and J is TRBJ2-1; whether TRBD2, the table's D call, matches the DNA was not checked. TRBV21-1 is assigned pseudogene status. The CDR3 is 16 residues long. The CDR3 DNA sequence: TGTGCCAGCAGCAAAGAAGTTGGAGGGAGTCCCAATGAGCAGTTCTTC. Protein: CASSKEVGGSPNEQFF.

This clone showed up just once. This rearrangement joins TRBV2 to TRBJ1-4; D is uncertain. The CDR3 length is 14 residues. V dropped 6 bases and J dropped 0 bases, with 8 bases sitting between them. Germline-derived CDR1 and CDR2 are SNHLY and FYNNEI. The CDR3 sequence: CASRPQSTNEKLFF. Here the CDR3 DNA reads TGTGCCAGCAGGCCACAGTCAACTAATGAAAAACTGTTTTTT.

The V and J genes are TRBV2 and TRBJ2-1, with TRBD2 matching over 9 bases. V lost 2 bases to trimming and J lost 6 bases; unmatched junction nucleotides: 11. The CDR3 has 17 amino acids. Germline CDR1 and CDR2: SNHLY and FYNNEI. The chain's CDR3 is CASSERGGGAVFNEQFF. The CDR3 region has the DNA TGTGCCAGCAGTGAACGGGGCGGGGGGGCCGTGTTCAATGAGCAGTTCTTC.

The V call is TRBV20-1, the J call TRBJ1-2; D unclear. This CDR3 comprises 11 residues. Per germline, CDR1 DFQATT and CDR2 SNEGSKA (reference sequence). Trimming removed 0 bases from V and 5 bases from J, with 4 bases in between. The CDR3 here is CSAREVYGYTF. CDR3 nucleotide sequence: TGCAGTGCTAGAGAAGTGTATGGCTACACCTTC.

Concerning this clone: Other DNA sequences in this sample translate to the same CDR3. V gene TRBV5-1 combines with J gene TRBJ2-7; D is perhaps TRBD1 or TRBD2 (5 bases each). The CDR3 spans 12 residues. V lost 0 bases to trimming and J lost 4 bases, with 5 bases between them. Germline V gene data show CDR1 as SGHRS and CDR2 as YFSETQ. This chain's CDR3 is CASSLGGYEQYF. CDR3 DNA sequence: TGCGCCAGCAGCTTGGGGGGGTACGAGCAGTACTTC. Full variable domain (missing parts from reference TRBV5-1 and TRBJ2-7): KAGVTQTPRYLIKTRGQQVTLSCSPISGHRSVSWYQQTPGQGLQFLFEYFSETQRNKGNFPGRFSGRQFSNSRSEMNVSTLELGDSALYLCASSLGGYEQYFGPGTRLTVT.

The rearrangement joins TRBV5-1 to TRBJ2-7; weak D call: TRBD2 (5 bases). Trimming left V 5 bases short and J 0 bases short, with 12 bases between. This CDR3 spans 14 amino acids. Germline values: CDR1 SGHRS, CDR2 YFSETQ. The CDR3: CASSLGGTSYEQYF. The CDR3 DNA reads TGCGCCAGCAGTCTCGGAGGCACCTCCTACGAGCAGTACTTC.

The chain recombines TRBV11-2 with TRBJ1-1; D gene unclear. The CDR3 sequence is 14 residues long. Deletions cut 3 bases from V and 3 bases from J, with 11 bases between. CDR1 and CDR2 from the germline V gene are SGHAT and FQNNGV. CDR3 bases: TGTGCCAGCAGCTTCAAACAACGAGACACTGAAGCTTTCTTT. Residues: CASSFKQRDTEAFF.

This chain uses TRBV9 with TRBJ2-1, with D tentatively TRBD1 or TRBD2 (5 bases each). CDR3 length equals 16 residues. Germline CDR1 reads SGDLS; CDR2 reads YYNGEE. Trimming removed 4 bases at V and 0 bases at J, with 14 bases between. CDR3 sequence reads: CASSPPRGHSYNEQFF. In nucleotides, the CDR3 is TGTGCCAGCAGCCCTCCACGGGGCCACTCCTACAATGAGCAGTTCTTC.

This chain joins TRBV18 and TRBJ2-5; D ambiguous. The last part of the DNA fits TRBJ2-7 better; the J call may be wrong. CDR3 length: 13 residues. Germline-derived CDR1 and CDR2 are KGHSH and LQKENI. The CDR3 loop reads CASSTRTAYEQYF. The CDR3 nucleotides read TGTGCCAGCTCAACTCGGACGGCCTACGAGCAGTACTTC.

Concerning this clone itself: A junction end diverges from the germline sequence, so it may reflect a read error. The chain couples TRBV11-2 to TRBJ2-7; tentative D call: TRBD2 (5 bases). Germline loops: CDR1 SGHAT, CDR2 FQNNGV. The CDR3 has 12 residues. In DNA, the CDR3 is TGTGCCAGCAGCTCCACGACCGGGATCCCGCTCTTC. The encoded protein is CASSSTTGIPLF.

The gene calls are TRBV4-1 and TRBJ1-2; D perhaps matches TRBD1 (6 bases). V was clipped by 2 bases and J by 2 bases, with 12 bases between them. CDR1 MGHRA and CDR2 YSYEKL come from the germline V gene. This CDR3 spans 15 amino acids. The CDR3 reads CASSQSGGANYGYTF. CDR3 coding DNA: TGCGCCAGCAGCCAATCTGGGGGGGCGAACTATGGCTACACCTTC.

The chain joins TRBV6-1 to TRBJ2-5; D remains ambiguous. In germline, CDR1 is MNHNS, CDR2 SASEGT. The CDR3 covers 14 residues. Trimming took 5 bases from V and 0 from J, leaving 10 bases between them. The CDR3 here is CASSPSGYQETQYF. CDR3 coding DNA: TGTGCCAGCAGTCCCTCTGGGTACCAAGAGACCCAGTACTTC.

The chain has TRBV21-1 and TRBJ2-1. TRBV21-1 is given as a pseudogene. The CDR3 length is 17 residues. Here the CDR3 DNA reads TGTGCCAGCAGGAGCTGCCTGCTACACCATTCCGACAATGAGCAGTTCTTC. Translation: CASRSCLLHHSDNEQFF.

The chain couples TRBV19 to TRBJ2-1, with 15 bases identical to TRBD2. Trimming at V came to 4 bases and at J to 1 base, leaving 5 bases not matched to a gene. Germline CDR1 LNHDA, CDR2 SQIVND (reference sequence). The CDR3 extends over 18 amino acids. The DNA for the CDR3 is TGTGCCAGTAGTAAAGGGACTAGCGGGGGGCCTTCCTACAATGAGCAGTTCTTC. It specifies CASSKGTSGGPSYNEQFF.

The rearrangement links TRBV30 to TRBJ1-5; weak D call: TRBD1 (6 bases). Germline CDR1 reads GTSNPN; CDR2 reads SVGIG (reference sequence). The CDR3 covers 13 residues. V was cut by 4 bases and J by 4 bases, with 11 bases left in between. The CDR3 loop is CAWKGQYNQPQHF. The CDR3 DNA is TGTGCCTGGAAAGGACAGTATAATCAGCCCCAGCATTTT.

The chain uses TRBV7-2 and TRBJ1-2; D is unclear. This CDR3 has 12 amino acids. V was cut by 5 bases and J by 2 bases, with 6 bases left in between. The germline gives CDR1 SGHTA, CDR2 FQGNSA. The CDR3, as DNA: TGTGCCAGCAGCCGTGACAACTATGGCTACACCTTC. This encodes CASSRDNYGYTF.